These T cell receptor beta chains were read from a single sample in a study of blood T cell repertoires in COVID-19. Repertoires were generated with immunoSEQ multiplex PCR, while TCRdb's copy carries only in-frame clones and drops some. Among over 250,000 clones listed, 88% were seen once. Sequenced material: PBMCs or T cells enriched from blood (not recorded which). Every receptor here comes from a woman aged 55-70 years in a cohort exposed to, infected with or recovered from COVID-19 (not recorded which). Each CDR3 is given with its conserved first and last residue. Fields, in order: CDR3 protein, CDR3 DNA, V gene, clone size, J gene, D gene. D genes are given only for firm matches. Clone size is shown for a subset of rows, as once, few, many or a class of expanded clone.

CDR3 protein: CASRTDRDGYTF
CDR3 DNA: TGTGCCAGCAGGACTGACAGGGACGGCTACACCTTC
V gene: TRBV2
clone size: NA
J gene: TRBJ1-2
D gene: TRBD1

CDR3 protein: CASNRGTGTQYF
CDR3 DNA: TGTGCCAGCAATCGGGGTACGGGGACCCAGTACTTC
V gene: TRBV9
clone size: NA
J gene: TRBJ2-5
D gene: NA

CDR3 protein: CASSRYEFTGTTNEKLFF
CDR3 DNA: TGTGCCAGCAGCCGTTATGAATTCACAGGGACAACTAATGAAAAACTGTTTTTT
V gene: TRBV7-6
clone size: NA
J gene: TRBJ1-4
D gene: NA

CDR3 protein: CASSLGPTTGWDYGYTF
CDR3 DNA: TGTGCCAGCAGCTTGGGTCCCACTACAGGCTGGGACTATGGCTACACCTTC
V gene: TRBV5-8
clone size: NA
J gene: TRBJ1-2
D gene: NA

CDR3 protein: CASRRTRIDTDTQYF
CDR3 DNA: TGTGCCAGCAGACGGACTAGGATTGACACAGATACGCAGTATTTT
V gene: TRBV11-2
clone size: NA
J gene: TRBJ2-3
D gene: TRBD2

CDR3 protein: CASETTEKSPLHF
CDR3 DNA: TGTGCCAGTGAGACTACCGAGAAATCACCCCTCCACTTT
V gene: TRBV2
clone size: NA
J gene: TRBJ1-6
D gene: NA

CDR3 protein: CASSFQGAKQYF
CDR3 DNA: TGTGCCAGCAGTTTCCAGGGGGCAAAGCAGTACTTC
V gene: TRBV28
clone size: NA
J gene: TRBJ2-7
D gene: TRBD1

CDR3 protein: CASTLTQAGEQFF
CDR3 DNA: TGTGCCAGTACCCTCACTCAGGCGGGAGAGCAGTTCTTC
V gene: TRBV19
clone size: once
J gene: TRBJ2-1
D gene: NA

CDR3 protein: CASSPGTPYEQYF
CDR3 DNA: TGTGCCAGCAGCCCCGGGACACCGTACGAGCAGTACTTC
V gene: TRBV7-9
clone size: NA
J gene: TRBJ2-7
D gene: NA

CDR3 protein: CASLPSGSDTQYF
CDR3 DNA: TGTGCCAGCCTACCCTCAGGTTCCGATACGCAGTATTTT
V gene: TRBV11-2
clone size: once
J gene: TRBJ2-3
D gene: NA

CDR3 protein: CASSLNLKTDTQYF
CDR3 DNA: TGTGCCAGCAGCTTAAATCTAAAAACAGATACGCAGTATTTT
V gene: TRBV7-3
clone size: NA
J gene: TRBJ2-3
D gene: NA

CDR3 protein: CASSKRGLGHEQYF
CDR3 DNA: TGTGCCAGCAGTAAAAGGGGGCTTGGGCACGAGCAGTACTTC
V gene: TRBV6-5
clone size: NA
J gene: TRBJ2-7
D gene: TRBD1

CDR3 protein: CASSLDGAGQPQHF
CDR3 DNA: TGCGCCAGCAGCTTGGATGGGGCCGGTCAGCCCCAGCATTTT
V gene: TRBV5-1
clone size: NA
J gene: TRBJ1-5
D gene: NA

CDR3 protein: CAWSRVNMGLAGEGSKNIQYF
CDR3 DNA: TGTGCCTGGAGCCGAGTAAACATGGGACTAGCGGGAGAGGGTAGTAAAAACATTCAGTACTTC
V gene: TRBV30
clone size: NA
J gene: TRBJ2-4
D gene: TRBD2

CDR3 protein: CASSYPGTGQGNTIYF
CDR3 DNA: TGCGCCAGCAGCTACCCTGGGACAGGGCAGGGAAACACCATATATTTT
V gene: TRBV4-1
clone size: NA
J gene: TRBJ1-3
D gene: TRBD1

CDR3 protein: CASSSERITGYEQFF
CDR3 DNA: TGTGCCAGCAGTTCGGAAAGAATCACAGGGTATGAGCAGTTCTTC
V gene: TRBV6-2/TRBV6-3
clone size: NA
J gene: TRBJ2-1
D gene: NA

CDR3 protein: CASSPRTGDTGELFF
CDR3 DNA: TGTGCCAGCAGCCCTAGGACAGGGGACACCGGGGAGCTGTTTTTT
V gene: TRBV3-1/TRBV3-2
clone size: NA
J gene: TRBJ2-2
D gene: TRBD1

CDR3 protein: CASSVGDSSYEQYF
CDR3 DNA: TGTGCCAGCAGCGTAGGGGACAGTTCCTACGAGCAGTACTTC
V gene: TRBV9
clone size: NA
J gene: TRBJ2-7
D gene: TRBD1

CDR3 protein: CATSDQTSGSLEQFF
CDR3 DNA: TGTGCCACCAGTGATCAGACTAGCGGGAGTCTTGAGCAGTTCTTC
V gene: TRBV24-1
clone size: NA
J gene: TRBJ2-1
D gene: TRBD2

CDR3 protein: CASRHPQGAGTEAFF
CDR3 DNA: TGTGCCAGCAGACACCCACAGGGGGCGGGCACTGAAGCTTTCTTT
V gene: TRBV6-5
clone size: once
J gene: TRBJ1-1
D gene: TRBD1

CDR3 protein: CASSPGTANTGELFF
CDR3 DNA: TGTGCCAGCAGCCCGGGGACTGCGAACACCGGGGAGCTGTTTTTT
V gene: TRBV7-9
clone size: NA
J gene: TRBJ2-2
D gene: NA

CDR3 protein: CASSSPRQGTDYGYTF
CDR3 DNA: TGTGCCAGCAGTTCTCCCCGACAGGGGACCGACTATGGCTACACCTTC
V gene: TRBV28
clone size: NA
J gene: TRBJ1-2
D gene: TRBD1

CDR3 protein: CASSQDLGFGNTIYF
CDR3 DNA: TGTGCCAGCAGCCAAGATCTCGGGTTTGGAAACACCATATATTTT
V gene: TRBV3-1/TRBV3-2
clone size: NA
J gene: TRBJ1-3
D gene: NA

CDR3 protein: CASSFTGQETQYF
CDR3 DNA: TGTGCCAGCAGCTTCACAGGGCAAGAGACCCAGTACTTC
V gene: TRBV7-3
clone size: NA
J gene: TRBJ2-5
D gene: NA

CDR3 protein: CASSRQGGEKLFF
CDR3 DNA: TGTGCCAGTAGCCGACAGGGAGGTGAAAAACTGTTTTTT
V gene: TRBV19
clone size: NA
J gene: TRBJ1-4
D gene: TRBD1

CDR3 protein: CAWTGRGSNQPQHF
CDR3 DNA: TGTGCCTGGACAGGGCGGGGTAGCAATCAGCCCCAGCATTTT
V gene: TRBV30
clone size: NA
J gene: TRBJ1-5
D gene: NA

CDR3 protein: CASNSGGPSDTQYF
CDR3 DNA: TGCGCCAGCAATTCGGGAGGGCCCTCAGATACGCAGTATTTT
V gene: TRBV5-1
clone size: NA
J gene: TRBJ2-3
D gene: TRBD2

CDR3 protein: CASSYRVGLADNTQYF
CDR3 DNA: TGTGCCAGCAGTTACAGGGTCGGACTAGCGGACAATACGCAGTATTTT
V gene: TRBV6-6
clone size: NA
J gene: TRBJ2-3
D gene: TRBD2

CDR3 protein: CATSRETASGRFHEQYF
CDR3 DNA: TGTGCCACCAGCAGAGAAACGGCTAGCGGGAGATTCCACGAGCAGTACTTC
V gene: TRBV15
clone size: NA
J gene: TRBJ2-7
D gene: TRBD2

CDR3 protein: CASRFGLAGLGTGELFF
CDR3 DNA: TGTGCCAGCAGGTTTGGACTAGCGGGACTGGGAACCGGGGAGCTGTTTTTT
V gene: TRBV13
clone size: NA
J gene: TRBJ2-2
D gene: TRBD2

CDR3 protein: CASSISRGSNTGELFF
CDR3 DNA: TGTGCCAGTAGTATTTCCCGGGGGTCGAACACCGGGGAGCTGTTTTTT
V gene: TRBV19
clone size: NA
J gene: TRBJ2-2
D gene: NA

CDR3 protein: CASSQAEGAGGNEQYF
CDR3 DNA: TGCGCCAGCAGCCAGGCAGAAGGGGCGGGAGGCAACGAGCAGTACTTC
V gene: TRBV4-3
clone size: many
J gene: TRBJ2-7
D gene: TRBD2

CDR3 protein: CAWRNRGRGETQYF
CDR3 DNA: TGTGCCTGGAGAAACAGGGGGCGAGGAGAGACCCAGTACTTC
V gene: TRBV30
clone size: NA
J gene: TRBJ2-5
D gene: TRBD1

CDR3 protein: CASTVGGQLRAPLHF
CDR3 DNA: TGCGCCAGCACCGTCGGGGGGCAGCTGAGGGCACCCCTCCACTTT
V gene: TRBV5-1
clone size: NA
J gene: TRBJ1-6
D gene: NA

CDR3 protein: CASSSTSEVHYEQYF
CDR3 DNA: TGTGCCAGCAGCTCAACATCCGAGGTCCACTACGAGCAGTACTTC
V gene: TRBV7-9
clone size: once
J gene: TRBJ2-7
D gene: NA

CDR3 protein: CASSQRLAQVIPYEQYF
CDR3 DNA: TGCGCCAGCAGCCAGAGACTAGCGCAAGTTATCCCATACGAGCAGTACTTC
V gene: TRBV4-3
clone size: NA
J gene: TRBJ2-7
D gene: TRBD2

CDR3 protein: CASSLGRDTQYF
CDR3 DNA: TGTGCCAGCAGCTTAGGGAGAGATACGCAGTATTTT
V gene: TRBV11-2
clone size: few
J gene: TRBJ2-3
D gene: NA

CDR3 protein: CASSLEPAGQGENEQFF
CDR3 DNA: TGCGCCAGCAGCTTGGAACCAGCAGGACAGGGTGAGAATGAGCAGTTCTTC
V gene: TRBV5-1
clone size: once
J gene: TRBJ2-1
D gene: TRBD1

CDR3 protein: CATSTSRTEAFF
CDR3 DNA: TGTGCCACCAGCACTTCCCGGACTGAAGCTTTCTTT
V gene: TRBV15
clone size: NA
J gene: TRBJ1-1
D gene: NA

CDR3 protein: CASSLKLAGGPGETQYF
CDR3 DNA: TGCGCCAGCAGCTTGAAACTAGCGGGAGGGCCCGGAGAGACCCAGTACTTC
V gene: TRBV5-1
clone size: NA
J gene: TRBJ2-5
D gene: TRBD2

CDR3 protein: CATSPRRGPYNEQFF
CDR3 DNA: TGTGCCACCAGTCCAAGGCGGGGACCCTACAATGAGCAGTTCTTC
V gene: TRBV24-1
clone size: NA
J gene: TRBJ2-1
D gene: NA

CDR3 protein: CASSSTGGYQPQHF
CDR3 DNA: TGTGCCAGCTCATCGACAGGGGGCTATCAGCCCCAGCATTTT
V gene: TRBV18
clone size: few
J gene: TRBJ1-5
D gene: TRBD1

CDR3 protein: CASSSGTGNYEQYF
CDR3 DNA: TGTGCCAGCAGCTCCGGGACAGGGAACTACGAGCAGTACTTC
V gene: TRBV7-2
clone size: NA
J gene: TRBJ2-7
D gene: TRBD1

CDR3 protein: CATSRDPRTSGKEQYF
CDR3 DNA: TGTGCCACCAGCAGAGATCCAAGGACTAGCGGGAAAGAGCAGTACTTC
V gene: TRBV15
clone size: NA
J gene: TRBJ2-7
D gene: TRBD2

CDR3 protein: CASSPRAGGPNEQFF
CDR3 DNA: TGTGCTAGCAGCCCCCGCGCGGGAGGGCCCAATGAGCAGTTCTTC
V gene: TRBV7-7
clone size: NA
J gene: TRBJ2-1
D gene: TRBD2

CDR3 protein: CSASWGGETQYF
CDR3 DNA: TGCAGTGCTAGTTGGGGAGGAGAGACCCAGTACTTC
V gene: TRBV20-1
clone size: NA
J gene: TRBJ2-5
D gene: NA

CDR3 protein: CASSFGGNTEAFF
CDR3 DNA: TGTGCCAGCAGCTTCGGGGGGAACACTGAAGCTTTCTTT
V gene: TRBV7-8
clone size: once
J gene: TRBJ1-1
D gene: NA

CDR3 protein: CASSSVQYSNQPQHF
CDR3 DNA: TGTGCCAGCAGTAGCGTTCAGTATAGCAATCAGCCCCAGCATTTT
V gene: TRBV28
clone size: NA
J gene: TRBJ1-5
D gene: NA

CDR3 protein: CASSLPLRGNVATNEKLFF
CDR3 DNA: TGTGCCAGCAGCCTACCCCTCAGGGGAAACGTTGCAACTAATGAAAAACTGTTTTTT
V gene: TRBV7-6
clone size: NA
J gene: TRBJ1-4
D gene: NA

CDR3 protein: CASSQGGGQKQYF
CDR3 DNA: TGTGCCAGCAGCCAAGGAGGGGGACAGAAGCAGTATTTT
V gene: TRBV3-1/TRBV3-2
clone size: NA
J gene: TRBJ2-3
D gene: TRBD1

CDR3 protein: CASSQHAQGVVNEQFF
CDR3 DNA: TGTGCCAGCAGCCAACACGCCCAGGGGGTTGTGAATGAGCAGTTCTTC
V gene: TRBV7-8
clone size: NA
J gene: TRBJ2-1
D gene: TRBD1

CDR3 protein: CASSLVRDAGYTF
CDR3 DNA: TGTGCCAGCAGCTTAGTGCGCGATGCTGGCTACACCTTC
V gene: TRBV7-9
clone size: NA
J gene: TRBJ1-2
D gene: NA

CDR3 protein: CASSEEQGSGETQYF
CDR3 DNA: TGTGCCAGCAGTGAGGAACAGGGGTCCGGAGAGACCCAGTACTTC
V gene: TRBV6-1
clone size: NA
J gene: TRBJ2-5
D gene: TRBD1